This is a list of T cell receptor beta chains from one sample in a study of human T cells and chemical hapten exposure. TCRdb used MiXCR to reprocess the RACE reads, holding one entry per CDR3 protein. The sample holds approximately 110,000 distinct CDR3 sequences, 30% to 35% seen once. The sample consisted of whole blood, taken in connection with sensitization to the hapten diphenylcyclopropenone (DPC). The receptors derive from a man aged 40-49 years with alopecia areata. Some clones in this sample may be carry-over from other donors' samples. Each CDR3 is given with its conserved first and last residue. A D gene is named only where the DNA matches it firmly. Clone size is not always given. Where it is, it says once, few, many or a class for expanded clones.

TGTGCCACCAGTGGCTCTGCCCAGGGACCAGATACGCAGTATTTT,CATSGSAQGPDTQYF,.,TRBJ2-3,TRBV24-1,.
TGTGCCAGCGTCTCCGGTGAGACCCAGTACTTC,CASVSGETQYF,few,TRBJ2-5,TRBV28,.
TGTGCCAGCAGCTTAACGTTCGGGGACCAAGAGACCCAGTACTTC,CASSLTFGDQETQYF,few,TRBJ2-5,TRBV7-3,.
TGTGCCAGCAGCTTAGGTCTAGCGGGGCCTGGGAACATTCAGTACTTC,CASSLGLAGPGNIQYF,few,TRBJ2-4,TRBV7-6,TRBD2
TGTGCCATCAGAGGACCGGAGGGATCACCCCTCCACTTT,CAIRGPEGSPLHF,.,TRBJ1-6,TRBV10-3,.
TGTGCCAGCAGTCCCCTCAGGGACAGCCTCTCCACAGATACGCAGTATTTT,CASSPLRDSLSTDTQYF,few,TRBJ2-3,TRBV6-5,TRBD1
TGCAGTGCTAGAGGCCCCGGCCCGGGGACAGATACGCAGTATTTT,CSARGPGPGTDTQYF,.,TRBJ2-3,TRBV20-1,.
TGCAGTGCTAGGATCCGGGACAGGGGGCTCCTCGGCTCCTACAATGAGCAGTTCTTC,CSARIRDRGLLGSYNEQFF,.,TRBJ2-1,TRBV20-1,TRBD1
TGTGCCAGCAGTTTTCGCGGGACTAGCACAGATACGCAGTATTTT,CASSFRGTSTDTQYF,.,TRBJ2-3,TRBV12-3/TRBV12-4,.
TGTGCCAGCAGCCCGGGACTAGCGGTTCTGGTAGAAAAGACCCAGTACTTC,CASSPGLAVLVEKTQYF,.,TRBJ2-5,TRBV11-2,TRBD2
TGTGCCAGCAGCGCCCAAGCGGGGGATGAGCAGTTCTTC,CASSAQAGDEQFF,few,TRBJ2-1,TRBV7-2,TRBD2
TGTGCCAGCAGTTTCGGGACTCAGGTGTGGGCCCAGTACTTC,CASSFGTQVWAQYF,.,TRBJ2-5,TRBV28,.
TGTGCCAGCATTAGCGGGATCCGCACAGATACGCAGTATTTT,CASISGIRTDTQYF,.,TRBJ2-3,TRBV28,TRBD2
TGTGCCAGCAGCTTGGAGGGACAGGCCTCGTTGTACTTC,CASSLEGQASLYF,few,TRBJ2-7,TRBV7-9,TRBD1
TGTGCCAGCGGGTTAACAGCGATGAGGGGCACAGATACGCAGTATTTT,CASGLTAMRGTDTQYF,.,TRBJ2-3,TRBV11-3,.
TGTGCCAGCAGTTTGAGTTTGGGGTTAGGGTCTAGCAATCAGCCCCAGCATTTT,CASSLSLGLGSSNQPQHF,few,TRBJ1-5,TRBV28,.
TGTGCCAGCAGTTACGGCGGGGAGACCCAGTACTTC,CASSYGGETQYF,few,TRBJ2-5,TRBV6-2/TRBV6-3,.
TGTGCCAGCAGTTTCGCTAGCGGTACCTACGAGCAGTACTTC,CASSFASGTYEQYF,.,TRBJ2-7,TRBV12-3/TRBV12-4,TRBD2
TGTGCCAGCAGTCCCCTCAGCGGGAACTACAATGAGCAGTTCTTC,CASSPLSGNYNEQFF,few,TRBJ2-1,TRBV12-3/TRBV12-4,TRBD2
TGTGCCAGCAGCCTCCCTTGGGCGGACACCGGGGAGCTGTTTTTT,CASSLPWADTGELFF,.,TRBJ2-2,TRBV13,.
TGCGCCAGCAGCCAGACTATGATAGGTGGGACCTCCTACGAGCAGTACTTC,CASSQTMIGGTSYEQYF,.,TRBJ2-7,TRBV4-1,.
TGTGCCAGCAGCTTTGGGGCTGGGGGAGCTAGCACAGATACGCAGTATTTT,CASSFGAGGASTDTQYF,few,TRBJ2-3,TRBV7-6,.
TGTGCCAGCAGCCCAGGAGGCGCTAGCGGGAGACGTCGAACCTACAATGAGCAGTTCTTC,CASSPGGASGRRRTYNEQFF,.,TRBJ2-1,TRBV7-9,TRBD2
TGCAGCGTTGAAAGGTCTAGCGGGTCTAGCACAGATACGCAGTATTTT,CSVERSSGSSTDTQYF,.,TRBJ2-3,TRBV29-1,TRBD2
TGCAGCTATAGACAGTCGGATAATTCACCCCTCCACTTT,CSYRQSDNSPLHF,.,TRBJ1-6,TRBV29-1,.
TGTGCCAGCAGCTCCAGGATGTCTAACTATGGCTACACCTTC,CASSSRMSNYGYTF,.,TRBJ1-2,TRBV7-2,.
TGTGCCAGCAGCCCTATCTCCGGGACAGGGACCTACGAGCAGTACTTC,CASSPISGTGTYEQYF,few,TRBJ2-7,TRBV9,TRBD1
TGCAGCGTTGAGGGAGCAGGGCCAGATACGCAGTATTTT,CSVEGAGPDTQYF,few,TRBJ2-3,TRBV29-1,.
TGCGCCAGCAGCCAAGATGGGGGTGGTAGTATAAGTACGCAGTATTTT,CASSQDGGGSISTQYF,.,TRBJ2-3,TRBV4-3,.
TGTGCCAGCAGTTTTGATACAGGGGGCCGCACCTATAAGCAGTTCTTC,CASSFDTGGRTYKQFF,few,TRBJ2-1,TRBV12-3/TRBV12-4,TRBD1
TGTGCCAGCAGATCCCGCGGGTCGCCCCAGGCTAATGAAAAACTGTTTTTT,CASRSRGSPQANEKLFF,.,TRBJ1-4,TRBV7-2,.
TGTGCCAGCACCTCCTCCCCCTATAATTCACCCCTCCACTTT,CASTSSPYNSPLHF,.,TRBJ1-6,TRBV7-2,.
TGCAGTGCTAGACCACCTATCGACAGGGCGAGCCCAGATACGCAGTATTTT,CSARPPIDRASPDTQYF,.,TRBJ2-3,TRBV20-1,TRBD1
TGTGCCAGCAGTTACCCAGTCATAACCGGGACTAGCGGGAGCAATGAGCAGTTCTTC,CASSYPVITGTSGSNEQFF,.,TRBJ2-1,TRBV6-2/TRBV6-3,TRBD2
TGTGCCAGCAGCTTTGAGGGGAACATTCAGTACTTC,CASSFEGNIQYF,.,TRBJ2-4,TRBV7-8,.
TGTGCCAGCAGCCCGACCTTGCAAGATACGCAGTATTTT,CASSPTLQDTQYF,few,TRBJ2-3,TRBV6-5,.
TGTGCCAGCAGTTACTCGGGGGTCGGGGCCAACGTCCTGACTTTC,CASSYSGVGANVLTF,few,TRBJ2-6,TRBV6-5,.
TGTGCCAGCAGCTTACTAGCGGGGACGACAGGGGCCAACGTCCTGACTTTC,CASSLLAGTTGANVLTF,once,TRBJ2-6,TRBV7-2,TRBD2
TGTGCCAGCAGCCTCAGGCCTAGCCGCACAGATACGCAGTATTTT,CASSLRPSRTDTQYF,many,TRBJ2-3,TRBV7-2,.
TGTGCCAGCAGTGAAGCGCAGATTAATGAAAAACTGTTTTTT,CASSEAQINEKLFF,few,TRBJ1-4,TRBV6-1,.
TGCGCCAGCAGCCCGACGGGAGCCCTCCCCGACGAGCAGTACTTC,CASSPTGALPDEQYF,.,TRBJ2-7,TRBV5-1,.
TGCAGTGCTACTGAAATGAGGTCCCCAAGCGGTGAGCAGTTCTTC,CSATEMRSPSGEQFF,few,TRBJ2-1,TRBV20-1,.
TGTGCCAGCAGTTCGACTAGCGGGAGTCCGGATACGCAGTATTTT,CASSSTSGSPDTQYF,many,TRBJ2-3,TRBV6-2/TRBV6-3,TRBD2
TGTGCCAGCAGTGTGATTCCCGGGACTTCGGAGGGCCATTACGAGCAGTACTTC,CASSVIPGTSEGHYEQYF,few,TRBJ2-7,TRBV6-1,.
TGTGCCAGCAGCTTGGAGCTAGCGGGTGTTGAGCAGTTCTTC,CASSLELAGVEQFF,.,TRBJ2-1,TRBV5-1,TRBD2
TGTGCCAGCAGCTCTCTAAAAGAGACAGGGCAACACACAGATACGCAGTATTTT,CASSSLKETGQHTDTQYF,.,TRBJ2-3,TRBV11-2,TRBD1
TGTGCCAGCAGCCCCCCTCCTGTGGACAGGGTCCTTTCAGATACGCAGTATTTT,CASSPPPVDRVLSDTQYF,.,TRBJ2-3,TRBV7-8,TRBD1
TGTGCCAGCAGCCCGGGCTTCGGAGGCAATCAGCCCCAGCATTTT,CASSPGFGGNQPQHF,.,TRBJ1-5,TRBV6-5,.
TGTGCCAGCAGTCCACTAGCGGGAGAGGAGTATTTT,CASSPLAGEEYF,many,TRBJ2-3,TRBV12-3/TRBV12-4,TRBD2
TGTGCCAGCAGTGACGCCGGGCCTCAAGAGACCCAGTACTTC,CASSDAGPQETQYF,.,TRBJ2-5,TRBV6-4,.
TGTGCCAGCAGCTTTAGGACCCGACTAGCGTCAGATACGCAGTATTTT,CASSFRTRLASDTQYF,few,TRBJ2-3,TRBV5-6,TRBD2
TGTGCCAGCAGTTTAAGTTCAGGGTTCGGGTACGAGCAGTACTTC,CASSLSSGFGYEQYF,few,TRBJ2-7,TRBV28,.
TGTGCCAGCAGCTCGGGACAGGCACGGGAGACCCAGTACTTC,CASSSGQARETQYF,.,TRBJ2-5,TRBV11-1,TRBD1
TGTGCCAGCAGCCCTGATCGACGGGAATACAATGAGCAGTTCTTC,CASSPDRREYNEQFF,many,TRBJ2-1,TRBV7-2,.
TGTGCCAGCAGCCGCAGTAGCGGGAGGGAAGATACGCAGTATTTT,CASSRSSGREDTQYF,few,TRBJ2-3,TRBV2,TRBD2
TGTGCCAGCAGCTTACCCCCACCGGGGGAGACCCAGTACTTC,CASSLPPPGETQYF,few,TRBJ2-5,TRBV7-6,.